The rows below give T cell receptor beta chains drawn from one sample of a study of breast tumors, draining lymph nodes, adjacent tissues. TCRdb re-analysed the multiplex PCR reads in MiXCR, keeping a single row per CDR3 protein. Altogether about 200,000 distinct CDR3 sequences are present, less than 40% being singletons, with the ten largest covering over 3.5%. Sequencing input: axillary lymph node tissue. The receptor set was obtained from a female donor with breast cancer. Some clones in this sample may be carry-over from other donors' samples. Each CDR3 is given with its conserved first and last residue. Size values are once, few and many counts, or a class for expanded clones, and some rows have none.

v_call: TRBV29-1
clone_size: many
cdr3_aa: CSVGTSGNTGELFF

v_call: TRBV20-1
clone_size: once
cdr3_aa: CSAGTGQETPYF

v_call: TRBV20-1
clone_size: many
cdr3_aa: CSANPGQGAGGYTF

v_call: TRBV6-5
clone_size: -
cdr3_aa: CASSHHGLLGDGYTF

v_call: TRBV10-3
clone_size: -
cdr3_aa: CASTSGRVHEQFF

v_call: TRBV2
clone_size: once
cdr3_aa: CANSYGDRRLENIQYF

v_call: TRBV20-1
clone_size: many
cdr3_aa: CSARDALAGGLIDTQYF

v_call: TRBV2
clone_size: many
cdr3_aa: CASRLDSGGTQYF

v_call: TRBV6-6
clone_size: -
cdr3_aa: CASSHSGTRGVYNEQFF

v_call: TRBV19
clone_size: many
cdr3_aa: CATEGDRVTDTQYF

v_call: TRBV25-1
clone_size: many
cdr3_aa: CASSELRRETQYF

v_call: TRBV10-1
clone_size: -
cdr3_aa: CASSAGTGGAKNIQYF

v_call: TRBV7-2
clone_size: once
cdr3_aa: CASSLGAGAYRGAGNTIYF

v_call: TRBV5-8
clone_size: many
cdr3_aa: CASSLGGAETQYF